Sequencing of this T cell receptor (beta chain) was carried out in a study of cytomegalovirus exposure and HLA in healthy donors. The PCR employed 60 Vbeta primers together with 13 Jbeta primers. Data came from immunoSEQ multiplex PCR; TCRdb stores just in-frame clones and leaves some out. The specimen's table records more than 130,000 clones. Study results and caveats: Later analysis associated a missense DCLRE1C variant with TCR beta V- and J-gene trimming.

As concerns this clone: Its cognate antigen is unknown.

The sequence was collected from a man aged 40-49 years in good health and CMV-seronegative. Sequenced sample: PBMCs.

CDR3 nucleotides: TGTGCCAGCAGCCCGGGACAGGCTAAACTTAGCGGGGGGGCTGAGACCCAGTACTTC. Translated, it gives CASSPGQAKLSGGAETQYF. The V gene is TRBV7-2, the J gene TRBJ2-5; TRBD2 agrees at 11 bases. The CDR3 length is 19 residues. V shed 5 bases, J shed 5 bases, and the junction held 19 bases outside the gene matches. Germline CDR1 is SGHTA and CDR2 is FQGNSA.